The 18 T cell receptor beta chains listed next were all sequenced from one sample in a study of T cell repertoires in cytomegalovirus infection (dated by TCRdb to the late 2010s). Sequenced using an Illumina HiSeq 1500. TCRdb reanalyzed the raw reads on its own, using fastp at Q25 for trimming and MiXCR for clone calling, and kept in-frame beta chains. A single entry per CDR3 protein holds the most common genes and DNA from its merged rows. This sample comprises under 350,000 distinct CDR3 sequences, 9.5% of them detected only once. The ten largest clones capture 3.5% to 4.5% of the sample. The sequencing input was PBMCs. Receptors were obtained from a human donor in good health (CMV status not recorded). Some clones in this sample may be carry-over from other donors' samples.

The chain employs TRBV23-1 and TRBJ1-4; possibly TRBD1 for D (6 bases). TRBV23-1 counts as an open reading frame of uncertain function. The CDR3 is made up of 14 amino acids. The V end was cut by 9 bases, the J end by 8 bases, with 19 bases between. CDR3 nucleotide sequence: TGCGCCAGTACCGGAGGGGGGAAGCGGGAAAAACTGTTTTTT. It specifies CASTGGGKREKLFF.

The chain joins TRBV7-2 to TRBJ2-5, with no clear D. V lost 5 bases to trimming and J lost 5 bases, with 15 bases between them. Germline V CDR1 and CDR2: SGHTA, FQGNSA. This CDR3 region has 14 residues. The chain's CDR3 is CASSLSGRLETQYF. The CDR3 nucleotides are TGTGCCAGCAGCCTTTCTGGCAGGCTCGAGACCCAGTACTTC.

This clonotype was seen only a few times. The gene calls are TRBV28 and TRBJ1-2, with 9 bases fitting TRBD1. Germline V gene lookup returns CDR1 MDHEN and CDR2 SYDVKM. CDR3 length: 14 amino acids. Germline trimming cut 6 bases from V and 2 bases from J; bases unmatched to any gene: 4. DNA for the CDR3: TGTGCCAGCAGGGGGACAGGGAAAAACTATGGCTACACCTTC. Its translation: CASRGTGKNYGYTF.

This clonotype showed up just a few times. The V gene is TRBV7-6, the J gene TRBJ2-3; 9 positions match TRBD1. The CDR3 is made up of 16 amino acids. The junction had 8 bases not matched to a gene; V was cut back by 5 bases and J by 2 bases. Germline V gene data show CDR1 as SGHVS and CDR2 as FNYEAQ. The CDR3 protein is CASSKRTGEITDTQYF. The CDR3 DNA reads TGTGCCAGCAGCAAGCGGACAGGGGAAATCACAGATACGCAGTATTTT.

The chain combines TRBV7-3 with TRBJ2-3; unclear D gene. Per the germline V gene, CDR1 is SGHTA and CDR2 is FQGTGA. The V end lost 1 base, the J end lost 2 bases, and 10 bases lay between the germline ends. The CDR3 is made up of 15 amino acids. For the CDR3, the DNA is TGTGCCAGCAGCTTAAGTTTGAGGACCACAGATACGCAGTATTTT. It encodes CASSLSLRTTDTQYF. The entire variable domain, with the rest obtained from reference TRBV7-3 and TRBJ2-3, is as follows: GAGVSQTPSNKVTEKGKYVELRCDPISGHTALYWYRQSLGQGPEFLIYFQGTGAADDSGLPNDRFFAVRPEGSVSTLKIQRTERGDSAVYLCASSLSLRTTDTQYFGPGTRLTVL.

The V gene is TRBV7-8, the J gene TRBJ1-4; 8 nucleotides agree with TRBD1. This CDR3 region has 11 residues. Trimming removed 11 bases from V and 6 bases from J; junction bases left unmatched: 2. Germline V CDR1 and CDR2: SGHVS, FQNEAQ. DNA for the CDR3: TGTGCCGTACAGGGGGATGAAAAACTGTTTTTT. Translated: CAVQGDEKLFF.

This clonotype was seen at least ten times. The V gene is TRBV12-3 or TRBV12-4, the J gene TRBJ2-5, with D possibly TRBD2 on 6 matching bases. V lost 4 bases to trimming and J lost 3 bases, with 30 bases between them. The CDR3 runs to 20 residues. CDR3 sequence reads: CASSWDPLPGGISRKETQYF. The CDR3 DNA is TGTGCCAGCAGTTGGGATCCATTACCCGGAGGGATCTCACGAAAAGAGACCCAGTACTTC.

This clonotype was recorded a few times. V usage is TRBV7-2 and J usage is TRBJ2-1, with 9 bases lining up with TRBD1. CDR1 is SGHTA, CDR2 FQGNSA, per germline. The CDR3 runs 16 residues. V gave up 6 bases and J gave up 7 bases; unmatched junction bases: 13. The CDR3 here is CASSLRSRDRENEQFF. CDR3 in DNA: TGTGCCAGCAGTCTAAGATCTCGGGACAGGGAGAATGAGCAGTTCTTC.

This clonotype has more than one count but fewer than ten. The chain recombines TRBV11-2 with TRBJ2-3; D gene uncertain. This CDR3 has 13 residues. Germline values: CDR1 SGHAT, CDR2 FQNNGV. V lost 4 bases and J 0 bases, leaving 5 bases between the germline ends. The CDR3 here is CASSWLSTDTQYF. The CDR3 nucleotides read TGTGCCAGCAGCTGGCTTAGCACAGATACGCAGTATTTT. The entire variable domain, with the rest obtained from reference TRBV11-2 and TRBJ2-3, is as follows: EAGVAQSPRYKIIEKRQSVAFWCNPISGHATLYWYQQILGQGPKLLIQFQNNGVVDDSQLPKDRFSAERLKGVDSTLKIQPAKLEDSAVYLCASSWLSTDTQYFGPGTRLTVL.

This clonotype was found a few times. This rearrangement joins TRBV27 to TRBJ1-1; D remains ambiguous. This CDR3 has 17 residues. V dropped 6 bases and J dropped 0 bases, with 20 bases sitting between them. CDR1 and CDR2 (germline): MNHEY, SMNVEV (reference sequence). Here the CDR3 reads CASRRPLGGGMNTEAFF. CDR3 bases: TGTGCCAGCAGACGGCCCTTGGGAGGAGGGATGAACACTGAAGCTTTCTTT.

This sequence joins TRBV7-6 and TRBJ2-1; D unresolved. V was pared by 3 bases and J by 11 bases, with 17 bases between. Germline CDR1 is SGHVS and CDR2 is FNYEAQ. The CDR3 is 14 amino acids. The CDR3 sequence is CASSFPENTMKQFF. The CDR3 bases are TGTGCCAGCAGCTTCCCAGAGAACACAATGAAGCAGTTCTTC.

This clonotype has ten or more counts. The CDR3 nucleotides read TGTGCCAGCCGCTTAGCGGGCCGTCAAGAGACCCAGTACTTC. Protein sequence: CASRLAGRQETQYF. V usage is TRBV12-3 or TRBV12-4 and J usage is TRBJ2-5; 7 bases match TRBD2. The CDR3 has 14 amino acids. J lost 2 bases, V lost 8 bases, and 8 bases had no gene match.

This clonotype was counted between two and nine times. This CDR3 reads CASSPPSRSRASYEQYF. The CDR3 coding sequence is TGTGCCAGCAGCCCCCCGTCGAGGTCAAGGGCCTCCTACGAGCAGTACTTC. This chain uses TRBV14 with TRBJ2-7, with no clear D. The CDR3 extends over 17 amino acids. Deletions cut 4 bases from V and 0 bases from J, with 19 bases between. Germline lookup yields CDR1 SGHDN and CDR2 FVKESK.

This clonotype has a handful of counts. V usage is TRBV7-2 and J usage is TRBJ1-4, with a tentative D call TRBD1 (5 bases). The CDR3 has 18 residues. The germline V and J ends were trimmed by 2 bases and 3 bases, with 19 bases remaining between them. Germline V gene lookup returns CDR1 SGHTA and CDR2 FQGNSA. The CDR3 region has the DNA TGTGCCAGCAGCTTAAATGGGGCAGGTCGTTCATCTAATGAAAAACTGTTTTTT. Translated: CASSLNGAGRSSNEKLFF.

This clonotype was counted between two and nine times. CDR3 in DNA: TGTGCCACCAGCAGAGATGTTCCGGGACAGGGTTACGAGCAGTACTTC. As protein: CATSRDVPGQGYEQYF. J is TRBJ2-7 and V is TRBV15; 9 nucleotides align to TRBD1. Germline trimming cut 0 bases from V and 4 bases from J; bases unmatched to any gene: 7. The CDR3 is made up of 16 amino acids. Germline CDR1 LNHNV, CDR2 YYDKDF (reference sequence).

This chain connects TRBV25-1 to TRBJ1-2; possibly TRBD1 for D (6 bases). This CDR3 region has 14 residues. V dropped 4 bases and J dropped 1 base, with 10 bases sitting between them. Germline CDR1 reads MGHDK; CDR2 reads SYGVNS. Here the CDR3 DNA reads TGTGCCAGCAGTGGACAGGCGAGTAACTATGGCTACACCTTC. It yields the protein CASSGQASNYGYTF.

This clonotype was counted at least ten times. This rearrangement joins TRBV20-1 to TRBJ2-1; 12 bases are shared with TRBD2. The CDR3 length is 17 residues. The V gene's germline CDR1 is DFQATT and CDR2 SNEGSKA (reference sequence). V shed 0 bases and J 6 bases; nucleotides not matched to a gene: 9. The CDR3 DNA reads TGCAGTGCTAGAGATTCAGGAGCTAGCGGGGGGGTCAATGAGCAGTTCTTC. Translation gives CSARDSGASGGVNEQFF.

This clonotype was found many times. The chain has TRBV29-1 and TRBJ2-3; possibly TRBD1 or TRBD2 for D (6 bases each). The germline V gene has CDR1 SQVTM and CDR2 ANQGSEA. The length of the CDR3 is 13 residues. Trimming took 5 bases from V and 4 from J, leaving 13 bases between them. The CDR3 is CSVFRGTADTQYF. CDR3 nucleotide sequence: TGCAGCGTTTTTAGGGGGACTGCAGATACGCAGTATTTT.